The next 28 T cell receptor beta chains were all read from a single sample in a study of blood T cell repertoires in COVID-19. The method was immunoSEQ multiplex PCR; TCRdb's version includes in-frame clones alone and lacks a portion of them. The repertoire holds 87,000 or so clones, with roughly nine tenths as singletons. Sequencing was done on a sample of peripheral blood. These receptors originate from a woman aged 50 to 60 with active or convalescent COVID-19.

The rearrangement joins TRBV28 to TRBJ1-1; TRBD1 might be the D (5 bases). Trimming removed 3 bases from V and 0 bases from J, with 8 bases in between. There are 14 residues in the CDR3. Per germline, CDR1 MDHEN and CDR2 SYDVKM. The CDR3 DNA is TGTGCCAGCAGTTTCAGCAGGGTGAACACTGAAGCTTTCTTT. It translates to CASSFSRVNTEAFF. Supplemented by reference TRBV28 and TRBJ1-1, the full variable domain reads DVKVTQSSRYLVKRTGEKVFLECVQDMDHENMFWYRQDPGLGLRLIYFSYDVKMKEKGDIPEGYSVSREKKERFSLILESASTNQTSMYLCASSFSRVNTEAFFGQGTRLTVV.

The chain is built from TRBV11-2 and TRBJ1-2; tentative D call: TRBD1 (6 bases). V gave up 0 bases and J gave up 5 bases, with 13 bases separating them. The CDR3 contains 15 residues. Germline assignment: CDR1 SGHAT and CDR2 FQNNGV. CDR3 sequence reads: CASSLEGGAAYGYTF. The CDR3 DNA is TGTGCCAGCAGCTTAGAGGGGGGGGCCGCATATGGCTACACCTTC.

The chain recombines TRBV11-3 with TRBJ2-1; the D gene is possibly TRBD1 (7 bases). Trimming cost V 5 bases and J 5 bases, with 25 bases left between them. CDR1 is SGHNT and CDR2 is YENEEA in the germline V gene. The CDR3 contains 18 residues. DNA of the CDR3: TGTGCCAGCAGCAGTTCCCCAGGGGGGATCAGAGCGAACAATGAGCAGTTCTTC. It codes for CASSSSPGGIRANNEQFF.

V gene TRBV2 combines with J gene TRBJ2-1; the D gene is possibly TRBD2 (7 bases). The germline V gene encodes CDR1 SNHLY and CDR2 FYNNEI. The CDR3 is 14 residues long. V lost 8 bases to trimming and J lost 5 bases, with 16 bases between them. The CDR3 is CASGGGLLNNEQFF. The CDR3 DNA sequence: TGTGCCAGCGGGGGGGGCCTGTTGAACAATGAGCAGTTCTTC.

The chain has TRBV10-3 and TRBJ1-2; D is unresolved. The CDR3 totals 18 residues. Trimming cost V 5 bases and J 3 bases, with 25 bases left between them. CDR1 is ENHRY and CDR2 is SYGVKD in the germline V gene. CDR3 in amino acids: CAISKRVDSPTSYYGYTF. Written as DNA, the CDR3 is TGTGCCATCAGTAAGAGGGTTGATAGTCCTACAAGTTACTATGGCTACACCTTC.

The rearrangement joins TRBV27 to TRBJ2-5, with a weak D call TRBD1 (5 bases). The CDR3 extends over 14 amino acids. Trimming took 6 bases from V and 3 from J, leaving 14 bases between them. Germline loops: CDR1 MNHEY, CDR2 SMNVEV (reference sequence). Written as DNA, the CDR3 is TGTGCCAGCAGGAGGAGAGGCAGGGAAGAGACCCAGTACTTC. Translated, it gives CASRRRGREETQYF.

This clone showed up just once. The chain recombines TRBV7-2 with TRBJ1-2; D ambiguous. The germline V and J ends were trimmed by 0 bases and 4 bases, with 9 bases remaining between them. The germline gives CDR1 SGHTA, CDR2 FQGNSA. The CDR3 runs to 14 residues. CDR3 sequence (DNA): TGTGCCAGCAGCTTAGCGCCTTCAGGCTATGGCTACACCTTC. It translates to CASSLAPSGYGYTF.

This clone is labeled as medium-sized. The rearrangement joins TRBV6-2 or TRBV6-3 to TRBJ1-1, with D tentatively TRBD1 (5 bases). This CDR3 comprises 14 residues. The V and J ends lost 6 bases and 1 base respectively, with 12 bases between them. Germline CDR1 is MNHEY and CDR2 is SVGEGT. CDR3 amino acids: CASSPRGTNTEAFF. CDR3 bases: TGTGCCAGCAGCCCAAGGGGTACGAACACTGAAGCTTTCTTT.

This chain connects TRBV9 to TRBJ1-2, with TRBD1 as a possible D gene (5 bases). This CDR3 contains 14 residues. V was shortened by 4 bases and J by 4 bases, with 14 bases between the two germline ends. Germline values: CDR1 SGDLS, CDR2 YYNGEE. The CDR3 DNA follows: TGTGCCAGCAGCTCCCGACATGGGGCCTATGGCTACACCTTC. This encodes CASSSRHGAYGYTF.

The genes are TRBV2 and TRBJ1-1; no clear D. This CDR3 is built from 13 residues. From germline, CDR1 is SNHLY and CDR2 FYNNEI. V shed 1 base and J shed 4 bases, with 7 bases lying between them. In DNA, the CDR3 is TGTGCCAGCAGTGAAGAGGGAGCCACTGAAGCTTTCTTT. Translation: CASSEEGATEAFF.

The chain recombines TRBV5-1 with TRBJ1-1, with 8 nucleotides matching TRBD1. The CDR3 covers 16 residues. Germline V CDR1 and CDR2: SGHRS, YFSETQ. With 0 bases clipped from V and 2 bases from J, the junction kept 6 bases outside the gene matches. The CDR3 here is CASSLEPGGINTEAFF. The CDR3 DNA sequence: TGCGCCAGCAGCTTGGAGCCAGGGGGCATAAACACTGAAGCTTTCTTT.

This clone occurred a few times. This chain links TRBV6-5 with TRBJ2-7, with 7 bases matching TRBD1. The CDR3 has 14 amino acids. Germline values: CDR1 MNHEY, CDR2 SVGAGI. V trimming: 6 bases; J trimming: 6 bases; junction bases outside the gene matches: 11. The CDR3 sequence is CASSFHGTAGEQYF. CDR3 sequence (DNA): TGTGCCAGCAGCTTCCACGGGACAGCCGGCGAGCAGTACTTC.

This sequence joins TRBV5-1 and TRBJ2-5; D unresolved. From germline, CDR1 is SGHRS and CDR2 YFSETQ. The CDR3 loop spans 12 amino acids. V lost 1 base and J 7 bases, leaving 8 bases between the germline ends. The CDR3 here is CASSLQDGTQYF. Here the CDR3 DNA reads TGCGCCAGCAGCTTGCAGGATGGGACCCAGTACTTC.

The chain uses TRBV7-8 and TRBJ1-2; D ambiguous. The CDR3 spans 14 residues. Trimming left V 1 base short and J 5 bases short, with 11 bases between. Germline CDR1 reads SGHVS; CDR2 reads FQNEAQ. Here the CDR3 reads CASSLGRLDYGYTF. The CDR3 region has the DNA TGTGCCAGCAGCTTAGGCAGGCTGGATTATGGCTACACCTTC.

This clone has a single count. The J gene is TRBJ2-5, the V gene TRBV7-2; 9 bases agree with TRBD2. The V segment lost 4 bases and the J segment 5 bases; nucleotides outside the gene matches: 14. Germline loops: CDR1 SGHTA, CDR2 FQGNSA. The CDR3 spans 17 residues. DNA of the CDR3: TGTGCCAGCAGCTCCGCCGGACTAGCGCCCAGAGCGGAGACCCAGTACTTC. Amino acid sequence: CASSSAGLAPRAETQYF.

This clone appeared a few times. This chain uses TRBV30 with TRBJ1-1; 10 bases map to TRBD1. The CDR3 totals 14 residues. V lost 4 bases and J lost 10; bases outside the gene matches: 12. The V gene's germline CDR1 is GTSNPN and CDR2 SVGIG (reference sequence). DNA of the CDR3: TGTGCCTGGAAACGGGACAGGGGTCACTTGGGAGCTTTCTTT. This translates into CAWKRDRGHLGAFF.

This rearrangement joins TRBV29-1 to TRBJ1-1, with D uncertain. CDR1 and CDR2 (germline): SQVTM, ANQGSEA. V dropped 6 bases and J dropped 8 bases, with 19 bases sitting between them. This CDR3 contains 13 residues. The CDR3 DNA is TGCAGCGTGGAACAACGGGTCCGCGGGGAAGCTTTCTTT. Translation gives CSVEQRVRGEAFF.

The table lists this clone with a few counts. The chain employs TRBV7-3 and TRBJ2-7, with 8 positions matching TRBD1. V lost 5 bases to trimming and J lost 6 bases; unmatched junction nucleotides: 9. The CDR3 extends over 14 amino acids. Germline V gene data show CDR1 as SGHTA and CDR2 as FQGTGA. For the CDR3, the DNA is TGTGCCAGCAGCCCCCAGCCCACAGGGGGCGAGCAGTACTTC. Its protein product is CASSPQPTGGEQYF.

V gene TRBV6-5 combines with J gene TRBJ2-3; D perhaps matches TRBD2 (6 bases). Trimming left V 11 bases short and J 4 bases short, with 13 bases between. From germline, CDR1 is MNHEY and CDR2 SVGAGI. The CDR3 totals 12 residues. CDR3 nucleotides: TGTGCCGGACGGGACTCGTCAGATACGCAGTATTTT. Translating gives CAGRDSSDTQYF.

The table lists this clone with a count of one. The chain combines TRBV27 with TRBJ1-4, with TRBD1 as a possible D gene (5 bases). The V and J ends lost 5 bases and 5 bases respectively, with 15 bases between them. This CDR3 contains 15 residues. Looked up from germline, CDR1 is MNHEY and CDR2 is SMNVEV (reference sequence). CDR3 bases: TGTGCCAGCAGTCCTCGGCGGGGACTGAATGAAAAACTGTTTTTT. Amino acids: CASSPRRGLNEKLFF.

The chain is built from TRBV7-9 and TRBJ2-2, with no clear D. V lost 5 bases to trimming and J lost 6 bases, with 13 bases between them. CDR3 length: 14 amino acids. Germline CDR1 SEHNR, CDR2 FQNEAQ (reference sequence). In nucleotides, the CDR3 is TGTGCCAGCAGCCCACATACCTCGTCCGGGGAGCTGTTTTTT. This sequence encodes CASSPHTSSGELFF.

The chain employs TRBV28 and TRBJ2-2; D unclear. Deletions cut 4 bases from V and 0 bases from J, with 6 bases between. Per germline, CDR1 MDHEN and CDR2 SYDVKM. The CDR3 extends over 14 amino acids. DNA of the CDR3: TGTGCCAGCAGTTCTCCTACGAACACCGGGGAGCTGTTTTTT. Translated: CASSSPTNTGELFF.

This clone is medium-sized. The genes are TRBV5-1 and TRBJ1-1, with D possibly matching TRBD1 (6 bases). V lost 2 bases and J lost 5, with 19 bases in between. The CDR3 spans 16 residues. The germline V gene has CDR1 SGHRS and CDR2 YFSETQ. CDR3 sequence reads: CASSLNPTGIGTEAFF. As DNA, the CDR3 is TGCGCCAGCAGCTTAAACCCGACAGGTATCGGAACTGAAGCTTTCTTT.

Here the CDR3 reads CASSIGRRQDNEQFF. The CDR3 coding sequence is TGTGCCAGTAGTATAGGCCGTCGACAGGACAATGAGCAGTTCTTC. This rearrangement joins TRBV19 to TRBJ2-1; a possible D gene is TRBD1 (6 bases). The CDR3 spans 15 residues. The germline V gene encodes CDR1 LNHDA and CDR2 SQIVND (reference sequence). The V end lost 1 base, the J end lost 5 bases, and 12 bases lay between the germline ends. Based on the CDR3 plus reference TRBV19 and TRBJ2-1, the full variable domain is DGGITQSPKYLFRKEGQNVTLSCEQNLNHDAMYWYRQDPGQGLRLIYYSQIVNDFQKGDIAEGYSVSREKKESFPLTVTSAQKNPTAFYLCASSIGRRQDNEQFFGPGTRLTVL.

The V call is TRBV4-3, the J call TRBJ1-3; TRBD1 aligns across 7 bases. This CDR3 contains 15 residues. Per germline, CDR1 LGHNA and CDR2 YSLEER. The V gene end was trimmed by 0 bases and the J gene end by 4 bases; junction bases not matched to a gene: 3. CDR3 protein: CASSQEGTAGNTIYF. The CDR3, as DNA: TGCGCCAGCAGCCAAGAAGGGACAGCCGGAAACACCATATATTTT.

V usage is TRBV19 and J usage is TRBJ1-4; D not resolved. Germline V gene data show CDR1 as LNHDA and CDR2 as SQIVND (reference sequence). This CDR3 spans 15 amino acids. The ends were cut back, 2 bases at V and 0 bases at J, with 7 bases in the middle. CDR3 sequence (DNA): TGTGCCAGTAGTATACGGGTGGCAACTAATGAAAAACTGTTTTTT. This translates into CASSIRVATNEKLFF.

The chain is built from TRBV5-1 and TRBJ1-6, with no clear D. This CDR3 has 15 amino acids. Looked up from germline, CDR1 is SGHRS and CDR2 is YFSETQ. V dropped 0 bases and J dropped 7 bases, with 11 bases sitting between them. The CDR3 DNA reads TGCGCCAGCAGCTTGGACCGGCGGGAAAATTCACCCCTCCACTTT. Amino acid sequence: CASSLDRRENSPLHF.

The table lists this clone with a few counts. The rearrangement uses TRBV5-1 and TRBJ1-1; D unclear. The germline CDR1 and CDR2 sequences are SGHRS and YFSETQ. CDR3 size: 14 residues. Trimming removed 0 bases at V and 4 bases at J, with 10 bases between. As DNA, the CDR3 is TGCGCCAGCAGCTTGGGACACAAGTCCACTGAAGCTTTCTTT. It is translated as CASSLGHKSTEAFF.